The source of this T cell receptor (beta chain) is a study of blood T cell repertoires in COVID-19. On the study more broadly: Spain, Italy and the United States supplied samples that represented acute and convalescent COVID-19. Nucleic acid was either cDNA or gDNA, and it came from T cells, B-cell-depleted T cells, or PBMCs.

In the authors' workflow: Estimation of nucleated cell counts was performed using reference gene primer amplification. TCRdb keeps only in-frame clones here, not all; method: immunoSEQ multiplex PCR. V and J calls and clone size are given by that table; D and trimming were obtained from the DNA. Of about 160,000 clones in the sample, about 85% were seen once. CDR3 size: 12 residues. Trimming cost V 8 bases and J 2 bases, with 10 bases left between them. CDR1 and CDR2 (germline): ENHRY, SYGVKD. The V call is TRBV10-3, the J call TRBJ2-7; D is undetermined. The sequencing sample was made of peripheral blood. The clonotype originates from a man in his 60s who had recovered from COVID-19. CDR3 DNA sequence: TGTGCCATCTTGACACCTACCTACGAGCAGTACTTC. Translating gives CAILTPTYEQYF.